This T cell receptor beta chain was captured in a study of T cell changes during pregnancy in multiple sclerosis. Generated by immunoSEQ multiplex PCR, the TCRdb table keeps only in-frame clones and is missing some. The sample has some 100,000 clones, 92% seen once. CDR1 and CDR2 (germline): KGHSH, LQKENI. CDR3 length equals 15 residues. Trimming left V 4 bases short and J 7 bases short, with 17 bases between. This TCR came from a female donor with multiple sclerosis, enrolled in a pregnancy study. This sequence joins TRBV18 and TRBJ2-4; D unclear. Source: peripheral blood, taken after pregnancy. The CDR3 DNA sequence: TGTGCCAGCTCACTATCTGTCAGGTCGTATAACATTCAGTACTTC. This translates into CASSLSVRSYNIQYF.